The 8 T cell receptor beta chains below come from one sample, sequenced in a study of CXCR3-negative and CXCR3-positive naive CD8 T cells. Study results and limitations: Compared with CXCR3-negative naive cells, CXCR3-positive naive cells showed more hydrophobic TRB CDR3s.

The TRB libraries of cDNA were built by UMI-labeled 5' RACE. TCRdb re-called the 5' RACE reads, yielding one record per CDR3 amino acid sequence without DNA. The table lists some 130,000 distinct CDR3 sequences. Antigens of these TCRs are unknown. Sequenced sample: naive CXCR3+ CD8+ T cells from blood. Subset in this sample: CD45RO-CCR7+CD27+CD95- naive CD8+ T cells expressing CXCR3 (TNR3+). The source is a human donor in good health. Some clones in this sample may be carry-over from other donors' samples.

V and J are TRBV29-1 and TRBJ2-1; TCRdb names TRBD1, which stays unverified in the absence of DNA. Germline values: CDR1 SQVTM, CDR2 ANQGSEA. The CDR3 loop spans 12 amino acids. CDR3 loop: CSAGQGSNEQFF.

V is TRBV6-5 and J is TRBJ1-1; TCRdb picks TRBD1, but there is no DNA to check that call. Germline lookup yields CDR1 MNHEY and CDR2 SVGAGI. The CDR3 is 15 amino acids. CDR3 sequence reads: CASSYSRQGSTEAFF.

CDR3: CASSGGDRGSDEQYF. The rearrangement links TRBV5-1 to TRBJ2-7; the D gene TCRdb calls, TRBD1, cannot be checked with no DNA. Germline V CDR1 and CDR2: SGHRS, YFSETQ. The CDR3 is 15 residues long.

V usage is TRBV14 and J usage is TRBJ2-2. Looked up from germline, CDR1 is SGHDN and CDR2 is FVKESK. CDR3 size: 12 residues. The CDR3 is CASSQDPGELFF.

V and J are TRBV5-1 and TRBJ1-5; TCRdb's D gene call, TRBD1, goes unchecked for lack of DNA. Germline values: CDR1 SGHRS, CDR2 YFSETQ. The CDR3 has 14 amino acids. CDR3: CASSRDRSGQPQHF.

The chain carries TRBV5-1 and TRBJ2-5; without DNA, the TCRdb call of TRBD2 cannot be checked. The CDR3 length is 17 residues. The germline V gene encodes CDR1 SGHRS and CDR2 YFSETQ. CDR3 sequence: CASSLDPDGEAEETQYF.

The CDR3: CASSSDRYNQPQHF. The V and J genes are TRBV28 and TRBJ1-5; TCRdb gives TRBD1 as the D gene, but with no DNA this cannot be confirmed. Germline values: CDR1 MDHEN, CDR2 SYDVKM. The CDR3 runs 14 residues.

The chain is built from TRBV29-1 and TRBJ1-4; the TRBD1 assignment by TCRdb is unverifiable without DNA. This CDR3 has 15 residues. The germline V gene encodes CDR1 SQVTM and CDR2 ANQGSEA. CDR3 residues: CSVLKTGSTNEKLFF.